The T cell receptor (beta chain) described here comes from a study of cytomegalovirus exposure and HLA in healthy donors. This CDR3 has 15 residues. Germline CDR1 is MGHRA and CDR2 is YSYEKL. V shed 4 bases, J shed 4 bases, and the junction held 3 bases outside the gene matches. A note on this clone: Its target is unknown.

Study conclusions and caveats: Among TCR sequences, most were rare, though some public TCRs appeared in many donors.

The PCR made use of 60 Vbeta and 13 Jbeta primers. Authors' processing steps: In a later analysis, around 10 million of about 80 million unique beta chains occurred in at least two donors. Some clones are missing from TCRdb's copy, which holds only in-frame ones; the method was immunoSEQ multiplex PCR. V and J calls plus clone size are reproduced from that table; the DNA served to infer D and trimming. This table holds some 150,000 clones, around 77% found once. The chain couples TRBV4-1 to TRBJ1-5; 11 nucleotides match TRBD1. The sample consisted of PBMCs. This clonotype was sampled from a woman under 40 in good health and CMV-seronegative. The chain's CDR3 is CASSRGTGGNQPQHF. The DNA for the CDR3 is TGCGCCAGCAGCCGCGGGACAGGGGGGAATCAGCCCCAGCATTTT.